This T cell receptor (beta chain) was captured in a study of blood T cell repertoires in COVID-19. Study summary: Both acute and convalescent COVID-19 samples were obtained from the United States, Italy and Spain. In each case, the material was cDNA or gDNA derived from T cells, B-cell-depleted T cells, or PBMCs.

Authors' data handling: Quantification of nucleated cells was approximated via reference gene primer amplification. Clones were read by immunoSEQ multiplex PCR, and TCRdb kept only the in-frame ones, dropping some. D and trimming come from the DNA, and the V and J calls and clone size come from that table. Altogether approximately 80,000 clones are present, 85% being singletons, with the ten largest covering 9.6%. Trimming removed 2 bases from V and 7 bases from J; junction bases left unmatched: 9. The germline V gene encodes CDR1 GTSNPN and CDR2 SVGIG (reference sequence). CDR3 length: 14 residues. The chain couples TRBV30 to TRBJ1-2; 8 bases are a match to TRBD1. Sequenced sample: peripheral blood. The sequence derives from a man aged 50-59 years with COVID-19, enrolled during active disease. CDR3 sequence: CAWSNIRGRGGYTF. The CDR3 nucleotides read TGTGCCTGGAGTAACATCAGGGGGCGTGGTGGCTACACCTTC.